This T cell receptor (delta chain) is drawn from a study of gamma-delta chains in newborns, infants, children. In the study overall: Polyclonal expansion of innate γδ T cells after birth follows microbial exposure.

Per germline, CDR1 GEAIGNYY and CDR2 EKD. This CDR3 region has 20 residues. With 0 bases clipped from V and 3 bases from J, the junction kept 12 bases outside the gene matches. TCRdb called clones from the reads again using CATT. The data show about 16,000 delta-chain clones, about 7% seen once. The origin of this receptor is a child who was a newborn, infant or young child, either healthy, febrile or measles-vaccinated (not recorded which). The material sequenced was blood. The rearrangement links TRDV2 to TRDJ3, with TRDD3 matching 8 bases. The CDR3 spells CACDTVLGVGLNWDTRQMFF. Written as DNA, the CDR3 is TGTGCCTGTGACACCGTACTGGGGGTAGGACTCAACTGGGACACCCGACAGATGTTTTTC.